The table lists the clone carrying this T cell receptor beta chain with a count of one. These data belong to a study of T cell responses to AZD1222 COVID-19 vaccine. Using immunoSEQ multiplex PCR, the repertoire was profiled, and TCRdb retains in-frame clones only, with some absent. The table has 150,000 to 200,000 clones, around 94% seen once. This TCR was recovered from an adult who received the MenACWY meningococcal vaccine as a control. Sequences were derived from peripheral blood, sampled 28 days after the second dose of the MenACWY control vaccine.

As DNA, the CDR3 is TGTGCCAGCAGCTTAGAAAGCGGTAGCACAGATACGCAGTATTTT. This sequence encodes CASSLESGSTDTQYF. V is TRBV7-9 and J is TRBJ2-3, with D possibly matching TRBD2 (5 bases). The germline V gene encodes CDR1 SEHNR and CDR2 FQNEAQ (reference sequence). The CDR3 runs 15 residues. V was shortened by 1 base and J by 0 bases, with 8 bases between the two germline ends.